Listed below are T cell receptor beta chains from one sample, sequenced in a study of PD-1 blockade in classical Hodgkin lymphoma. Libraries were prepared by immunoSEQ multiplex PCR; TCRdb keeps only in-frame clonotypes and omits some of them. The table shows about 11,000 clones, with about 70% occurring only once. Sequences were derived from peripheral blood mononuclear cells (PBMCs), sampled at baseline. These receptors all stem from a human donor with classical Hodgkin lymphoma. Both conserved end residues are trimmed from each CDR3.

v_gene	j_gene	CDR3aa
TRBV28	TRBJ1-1	ASSFGSVEAF
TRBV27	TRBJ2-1	ASSLGAGTYNEQF
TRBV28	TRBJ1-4	ASSFRGQAIEKLF
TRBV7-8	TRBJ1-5	ASSLTWIGGPERGGNQPQH
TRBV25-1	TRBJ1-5	ASSELGGGGQH
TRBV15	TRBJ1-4	ATSRDQYEKLF
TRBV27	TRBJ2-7	ASRDFSYEQY
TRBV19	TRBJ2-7	ASSGGPWQEQY
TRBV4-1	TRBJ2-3	ASSQETKLPTRWADTQY
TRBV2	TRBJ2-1	ASRPTPLESLINEQF
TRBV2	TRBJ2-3	ASSESGNPDTQY
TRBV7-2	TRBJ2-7	ASSPRAGGGSYEQY
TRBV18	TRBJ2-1	ASLKRNNEQF
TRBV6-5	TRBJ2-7	ASSLTRTGSGEQY
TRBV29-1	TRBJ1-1	SGDRGNTEAF
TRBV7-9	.	ASSLVGTRGNEQY
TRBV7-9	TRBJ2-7	ASSSETGRVDEQY
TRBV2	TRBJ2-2	AFVPQGGWNTGELF
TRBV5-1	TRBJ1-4	ASSLAGPGSEKLF
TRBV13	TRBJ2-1	ASSLEGTDSYNEQF
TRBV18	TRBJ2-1	ASSSGRGLAGSSSYNEQF
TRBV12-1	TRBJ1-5	ASSPPAPNQPQH
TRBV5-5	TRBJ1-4	ASRHHRDRGNEKLF
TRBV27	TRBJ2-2	ASGRLAATNTGELF
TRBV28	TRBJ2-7	ASSFGGGRAYEQY
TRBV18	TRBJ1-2	ASSQGAQGPINGYT
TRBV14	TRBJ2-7	ASSQFTSGRTDYEQY
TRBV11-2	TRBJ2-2	ASSTRGGGELF
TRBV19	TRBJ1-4	ASSINRAEKLF
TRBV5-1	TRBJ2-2	ASSFIGDLTVRTGDLF